This passage covers 30 T cell receptor beta chains from one sample sequenced in a study of T cell repertoires in cytomegalovirus infection. TCRdb called the reads again in MiXCR, with one record for every CDR3 protein. The table shows roughly 600,000 distinct CDR3 sequences, with about 24% occurring only once. Sequencing was carried out using CD8+ T cells from PBMCs. Receptor source: a human donor in good health (CMV status not recorded). Some clones in this sample may be carry-over from other donors' samples.

The rearrangement uses TRBV20-1 and TRBJ2-7, with 9 bases that match TRBD1. Per germline, CDR1 DFQATT and CDR2 SNEGSKA (reference sequence). The CDR3 sequence is 15 residues long. Unmatched junction bases numbered 11, after V lost 6 bases and J lost 2 bases. In DNA form, the CDR3 reads TGCAGTGCATCTACCCCCGGGACAGGGCCCTACGAGCAGTACGTC. Amino acids: CSASTPGTGPYEQYV.

This clonotype was picked up a small number of times. The rearrangement uses TRBV7-3 and TRBJ2-1; D may match TRBD1 or TRBD2 (6 bases each). The germline gives CDR1 SGHTA, CDR2 FQGTGA. CDR3 size: 18 residues. V gave up 3 bases and J gave up 0 bases, with 18 bases separating them. CDR3 DNA sequence: TGTGCCAGCAGCTTGGACAGACTAGTTTCGAGCTCCTACAATGAGCAGTTCTTC. Its protein is CASSLDRLVSSSYNEQFF.

The chain uses TRBV6-5 and TRBJ2-2; D unclear. The CDR3 is 14 amino acids. The ends were cut back, 0 bases at V and 4 bases at J, with 6 bases in the middle. The germline V gene has CDR1 MNHEY and CDR2 SVGAGI. This chain's CDR3 is CASSYSMTTGELFF. DNA of the CDR3: TGTGCCAGCAGTTACTCGATGACCACCGGGGAGCTGTTTTTT.

This clonotype was seen more than once but under ten times. V and J are TRBV28 and TRBJ1-3, with 8 bases that match TRBD1. Trimming removed 6 bases from V and 5 bases from J; junction bases left unmatched: 12. The CDR3 spans 16 residues. The germline V gene encodes CDR1 MDHEN and CDR2 SYDVKM. CDR3 protein: CASRPTGDSSRNTIYF. The CDR3 bases are TGTGCCAGCAGACCGACAGGGGATTCGTCTCGAAACACCATATATTTT.

This clonotype has a handful of counts. The chain has TRBV12-5 and TRBJ2-7, with 10 nucleotides matching TRBD1. CDR3 length: 16 amino acids. Trimming removed 4 bases from V and 3 bases from J; junction bases left unmatched: 9. Germline CDR1 and CDR2: LGHNT and FRNRAP. CDR3 sequence: CASGSTQGQGSYEQYF. DNA for the CDR3: TGTGCTAGTGGTTCAACTCAGGGACAGGGGAGCTACGAGCAGTACTTC.

This clonotype was seen a handful of times. The chain carries TRBV6-5 and TRBJ1-1, with D unresolved. The germline gives CDR1 MNHEY, CDR2 SVGAGI. The ends were cut back, 2 bases at V and 1 base at J, with 11 bases in the middle. This CDR3 is built from 15 residues. For the CDR3, the DNA is TGTGCCAGCAGTTACCGGTCAGGACGGAACACTGAAGCTTTCTTT. Translation: CASSYRSGRNTEAFF.

On this clonotype: A read error is possible here, since a much larger clone lies one base away. The chain is built from TRBV5-5 and TRBJ1-1, with D perhaps matching TRBD1 (6 bases). This CDR3 spans 16 amino acids. Germline-derived CDR1 and CDR2 are SGHKS and YYEKEE (reference sequence). Trimming removed 0 bases at V and 0 bases at J, with 12 bases between. The chain's CDR3 is CASSLEGDGMNTEAFF. In DNA, the CDR3 is TGTGCCAGCAGCTTGGAGGGGGACGGAATGAACACTGAAGCTTTCTTT.

On this clonotype itself: Possible read error: a much larger clone is one base away. The rearrangement joins TRBV7-7 to TRBJ2-1, with 7 bases identical to TRBD1. The germline CDR1 and CDR2 sequences are SSHAT and FNYEAQ (reference sequence). CDR3 length: 11 amino acids. CDR3 residues: CVSSLDIRGTF. DNA of the CDR3: TGTGTCAGCAGCTTAGACATCAGGGGGACGTTC.

As regards this clonotype: An end of the junction differs from the germline gene, which may be a read error. The chain combines TRBV7-7 with TRBJ2-1; tentative D call: TRBD1 (6 bases). The germline gives CDR1 SSHAT, CDR2 FNYEAQ (reference sequence). The CDR3 consists of 15 residues. The CDR3 bases are TGTGCTAGCAGCCCCTACAGGGCCTCGGGAAATGAGCAGTTCTTC. Amino acid sequence: CASSPYRASGNEQFF.

This clonotype was seen repeatedly, ten times or more. The gene calls are TRBV7-8 and TRBJ2-6; D may correspond to TRBD1 or TRBD2 (6 bases each). The length of the CDR3 is 13 residues. Between the trimmed V and J ends, which lost 10 bases and 4 bases, there was a span of 11 bases. The germline V gene encodes CDR1 SGHVS and CDR2 FQNEAQ. CDR3 DNA: TGTGCCAAGAGGGGGGCAGGGGCCAACGTCCTGACTTTC. This sequence encodes CAKRGAGANVLTF.

The chain couples TRBV29-1 to TRBJ2-7, with 10 bases fitting TRBD1. The CDR3 loop spans 12 amino acids. Germline CDR1 reads SQVTM; CDR2 reads ANQGSEA. With V trimmed by 5 bases and J by 4 bases, 2 bases remained unmatched. The CDR3 DNA follows: TGCAGCGTTTGGACAGGGGGTTACGAGCAGTACTTC. Encoded protein: CSVWTGGYEQYF.

The chain carries TRBV6-2 or TRBV6-3 and TRBJ2-1, with D perhaps TRBD2 (5 bases). This CDR3 contains 15 residues. Trimming stripped 6 bases from V and 1 base from J, with 13 bases between. Germline values: CDR1 MNHEY, CDR2 SVGEGT. The CDR3 nucleotides are TGTGCCAGCAGCCCCCCGGAGGCGTCCTACAATGAGCAGTTCTTC. This translates into CASSPPEASYNEQFF.

This clonotype was picked up many times. The rearrangement joins TRBV28 to TRBJ1-6; D perhaps matches TRBD1 (5 bases). The CDR3 spans 14 residues. The V end lost 3 bases, the J end lost 8 bases, and 11 bases lay between the germline ends. Germline loops: CDR1 MDHEN, CDR2 SYDVKM. CDR3 residues: CASSFAGTDSPLHF. The CDR3 bases are TGTGCCAGCAGTTTTGCGGGGACGGATTCACCCCTCCACTTT.

CDR3 loop: CASSPHDYLNTGELFF. The CDR3 DNA reads as TGTGCCAGCAGTCCCCACGACTACCTGAACACCGGGGAGCTGTTTTTT. The chain is built from TRBV27 and TRBJ2-2; possible D gene TRBD2, 5 bases. V lost 5 bases to trimming and J lost 1 base, with 14 bases between them. The germline gives CDR1 MNHEY, CDR2 SMNVEV (reference sequence). This CDR3 is 16 amino acids long.

This clonotype was seen repeatedly, ten times or more. This chain links TRBV7-9 with TRBJ1-5, with D unresolved. This CDR3 is 17 amino acids long. Looked up from germline, CDR1 is SEHNR and CDR2 is FQNEAQ (reference sequence). Trimming shortened V by 1 base and J by 3 bases, and 16 bases separated the two germline ends. DNA for the CDR3: TGTGCCAGCAGCTTAGGATCCGGGGATTCTTTCAATCAGCCCCAGCATTTT. Protein product: CASSLGSGDSFNQPQHF.

Details on this clonotype: A much larger clone is a single base away; this may be a read error. This chain links TRBV7-3 with TRBJ1-2, with D hard to call. V was pared by 5 bases and J by 3 bases, with 13 bases between. Germline lookup yields CDR1 SGHTA and CDR2 FQGTGA. The CDR3 has 14 amino acids. In DNA form, the CDR3 reads TGTGCCAGCAGCCACCGGCACAGCCACTATGGCTACACCTTC. Translating it yields CASSHRHSHYGYTF.

The table lists this clonotype with a few counts. The germline gene is not matched at one end of the junction; a read error may be the cause. The gene calls are TRBV10-3 and TRBJ1-2, with D possibly being TRBD1 (6 bases). Germline V gene data show CDR1 as ENHRY and CDR2 as SYGVKD. This CDR3 spans 15 amino acids. As DNA, the CDR3 is TGTGCCATCAGTGAGACCTGGACAGTTCAGAATGGTTACACCTTC. This sequence encodes CAISETWTVQNGYTF.

This chain connects TRBV20-1 to TRBJ1-1; 7 bases agree with TRBD1. V lost 5 bases and J lost 6; bases outside the gene matches: 15. This CDR3 has 15 amino acids. CDR1 is DFQATT, CDR2 SNEGSKA, per germline (reference sequence). CDR3 in amino acids: CSAFPFQGEWAEAFF. In nucleotides, the CDR3 is TGCAGTGCTTTTCCTTTTCAGGGGGAGTGGGCTGAAGCTTTCTTT.

This clonotype was detected many times. This sequence joins TRBV7-9 and TRBJ2-5; D ambiguous. V dropped 3 bases and J dropped 1 base, with 9 bases sitting between them. This CDR3 is built from 14 residues. Germline CDR1 SEHNR, CDR2 FQNEAQ (reference sequence). The CDR3 region is CASSFLDGQETQYF. The CDR3 bases are TGTGCCAGCAGCTTCTTGGACGGCCAAGAGACCCAGTACTTC.

Ten or more counts support this clonotype. This rearrangement joins TRBV7-6 to TRBJ1-6; 7 bases are a match to TRBD1. This CDR3 is built from 17 residues. Germline V gene sequence: CDR1 SGHVS, CDR2 FNYEAQ. V was pared by 1 base and J by 3 bases, with 6 bases of the junction left unmatched. The CDR3 DNA sequence: TGTGCCAGCAGCTTAGTGACAGGGTACGGCTATAATTCACCCCTCCACTTT. It codes for CASSLVTGYGYNSPLHF. Looking up the rest from reference TRBV7-6 and TRBJ1-6 gives the full variable domain: GAGVSQSPRYKVTKRGQDVALRCDPISGHVSLYWYRQALGQGPEFLTYFNYEAQQDKSGLPNDRFSAERPEGSISTLTIQRTEQRDSAMYRCASSLVTGYGYNSPLHFGNGTRLTVT.

This chain joins TRBV27 and TRBJ2-1; 7 nucleotides align to TRBD1. CDR3 size: 16 residues. J gave up 8 bases and V 2 bases, and 12 bases lay outside the gene matches. The germline CDR1 and CDR2 sequences are MNHEY and SMNVEV (reference sequence). CDR3 region: CASSLNVDRVRDEQFF. The CDR3 region has the DNA TGTGCCAGCAGTTTAAACGTTGACAGGGTGAGGGATGAGCAGTTCTTC.

This clonotype was found once. J is TRBJ2-3 and V is TRBV7-6; 10 positions agree with TRBD1. Germline-derived CDR1 and CDR2 are SGHVS and FNYEAQ. The CDR3 length is 18 residues. V lost 4 bases to trimming and J lost 5 bases; unmatched junction nucleotides: 15. The CDR3 region has the DNA TGTGCCAGCAGCTCAAAAGACAGGGGGCGAGAGTATAGAGATACGCAGTATTTT. Encoded protein: CASSSKDRGREYRDTQYF.

The table lists this clonotype with a few counts. The chain is built from TRBV27 and TRBJ2-1, with D tentatively TRBD2 (5 bases). The CDR3 runs 14 residues. V was trimmed by 5 bases and J by 0 bases, leaving 8 bases between them. Per the germline V gene, CDR1 is MNHEY and CDR2 is SMNVEV (reference sequence). This chain's CDR3 is CASSRESSYNEQFF. The CDR3 DNA follows: TGTGCCAGCAGTAGGGAGAGCTCCTACAATGAGCAGTTCTTC.

The rearrangement uses TRBV9 and TRBJ2-1; TRBD2 matches 7 bases. V was pared by 0 bases and J by 2 bases, with 2 bases of the junction left unmatched. In germline, CDR1 is SGDLS, CDR2 YYNGEE. The CDR3 length is 15 residues. The chain's CDR3 is CASSVGGGAYNEQFF. Here the CDR3 DNA reads TGTGCCAGCAGCGTAGGGGGGGGGGCCTACAATGAGCAGTTCTTC.

This clonotype was counted a few times. The chain carries TRBV2 and TRBJ2-2, with 7 bases lining up with TRBD1. The length of the CDR3 is 14 residues. Germline values: CDR1 SNHLY, CDR2 FYNNEI. V lost 9 bases and J lost 1; bases outside the gene matches: 5. CDR3 nucleotide sequence: TGTGCCAGAACCGGGACAGAGAACACCGGGGAGCTGTTTTTT. This encodes CARTGTENTGELFF. Combining the CDR3 with reference TRBV2 and TRBJ2-2 gives the whole variable domain EPEVTQTPSHQVTQMGQEVILRCVPISNHLYFYWYRQILGQKVEFLVSFYNNEISEKSEIFDDQFSVERPDGSNFTLKIRSTKLEDSAMYFCARTGTENTGELFFGEGSRLTVL.

The sample holds a few counts of this clonotype. This chain uses TRBV6-6 with TRBJ2-7; D not certain. Trimming removed 2 bases at V and 2 bases at J, with 7 bases between. Germline CDR1 and CDR2: MNHNY and SVGAGI (reference sequence). The CDR3 has 13 residues. CDR3 protein: CASSYGRTYEQYV. CDR3 sequence (DNA): TGTGCCAGCAGTTACGGCAGGACCTACGAGCAGTACGTC.

This clonotype was found a few times. V gene TRBV14 combines with J gene TRBJ2-1; D may be TRBD1 (5 bases). The CDR3 runs 13 residues. Germline V gives CDR1 SGHDN, CDR2 FVKESK. The V gene lost 4 bases and the J gene lost 5 bases, with 9 bases spanning the gap. The CDR3 sequence: CASSRTPHNEQFF. CDR3 coding DNA: TGTGCCAGCAGCCGGACACCCCACAATGAGCAGTTCTTC.

There are many counts of this clonotype. This chain connects TRBV7-2 to TRBJ1-1, with D unclear. CDR3 length equals 14 residues. V dropped 2 bases and J dropped 1 base, with 8 bases sitting between them. Germline V lookup: CDR1 SGHTA, CDR2 FQGNSA. This chain's CDR3 is CASSLILRNTEAFF. The CDR3 coding sequence is TGTGCCAGCAGCTTAATCCTTCGGAACACTGAAGCTTTCTTT. The whole variable domain, remainder taken from reference TRBV7-2 and TRBJ1-1, is GAGVSQSPSNKVTEKGKDVELRCDPISGHTALYWYRQSLGQGLEFLIYFQGNSAPDKSGLPSDRFSAERTGGSVSTLTIQRTQQEDSAVYLCASSLILRNTEAFFGQGTRLTVV.

The chain uses TRBV5-5 and TRBJ1-1, with 8 nucleotides matching TRBD1. The CDR3 loop spans 14 amino acids. V trimming: 4 bases; J trimming: 2 bases; junction bases outside the gene matches: 4. The V gene's germline CDR1 is SGHKS and CDR2 YYEKEE (reference sequence). For the CDR3, the DNA is TGTGCCAGCAGCGCGGGACAGGACAACACTGAAGCTTTCTTT. Its protein product is CASSAGQDNTEAFF.

This clonotype was counted only a few times. This chain connects TRBV7-9 to TRBJ1-4; D not certain. Per germline, CDR1 SEHNR and CDR2 FQNEAQ (reference sequence). This CDR3 contains 17 residues. The V end was cut by 7 bases, the J end by 5 bases, with 23 bases between. The CDR3 protein is CASTMSTIGRPNEKLFF. Written as DNA, the CDR3 is TGTGCCAGCACTATGTCAACAATTGGACGGCCGAATGAAAAACTGTTTTTT.